Presented here are 22 T cell receptor beta chains from one specimen sequenced in a study of low-dose radiotherapy and immunotherapy resistance in tumors. TRAV- and TRBV-specific primers primed first-strand cDNA, covering alpha and beta chains. TCRs were amplified for roughly 20 PCR cycles with a constant-region primer and V-primer adapter. TCRdb recomputed calls from the reads with MiXCR, one row per CDR3 protein. The repertoire holds 6,500 to 8,500 distinct CDR3 sequences, more than 65% seen once, with roughly 6% in the top ten. Receptors originate from a human donor with advanced metastatic prostate, ovarian, gallbladder or colorectal cancer (not recorded which). This table probably holds off-target reads from a library built for another chain.

The rearrangement joins TRBV30 to TRBJ2-3, with D possibly TRBD2 on 6 matching bases. CDR3 length equals 13 residues. The V gene lost 3 bases and the J gene lost 2 bases, with 9 bases spanning the gap. Germline CDR1 is GTSNPN and CDR2 is SVGIG (reference sequence). Here the CDR3 DNA reads TGTGCCTGGAGAGTAGCGGCCACAGATACGCAGTATTTT. Translation gives CAWRVAATDTQYF.

This chain connects TRBV7-2 to TRBJ1-6; D not resolved. The CDR3 extends over 15 amino acids. Per the germline V gene, CDR1 is SGHTA and CDR2 is FQGNSA. The V gene lost 0 bases and the J gene lost 6 bases, with 9 bases spanning the gap. CDR3: CASSLAGPPNSPLHF. In DNA form, the CDR3 reads TGTGCCAGCAGCTTAGCCGGACCTCCTAATTCACCCCTCCACTTT.

This chain joins TRBV7-6 and TRBJ2-1; D might be TRBD2 (7 bases). Germline CDR1 reads SGHVS; CDR2 reads FNYEAQ. Trimming pared 1 base from V and 0 bases from J, leaving 10 bases between. The CDR3 has 16 amino acids. CDR3 amino acids: CASSLGGGASYNEQFF. CDR3 sequence (DNA): TGTGCCAGCAGCTTAGGAGGGGGGGCCTCCTACAATGAGCAGTTCTTC.

The CDR3 region is CASSEGQANSPLHF. The CDR3 nucleotides are TGTGCCAGCAGTGAGGGACAGGCGAATTCACCCCTCCACTTT. The chain couples TRBV2 to TRBJ1-6; 8 bases fit TRBD1. There are 14 residues in the CDR3. Trimming at V came to 3 bases and at J to 7 bases, leaving 2 bases not matched to a gene. Germline V CDR1 and CDR2: SNHLY, FYNNEI.

The V call is TRBV10-3, the J call TRBJ2-5; D perhaps matches TRBD2 (5 bases). The germline CDR1 and CDR2 sequences are ENHRY and SYGVKD. The CDR3 is 14 residues long. V lost 0 bases and J lost 5, with 10 bases in between. CDR3 nucleotides: TGTGCCATCAGTGAGTCGGCTAGCTGGGAGACCCAGTACTTC. Its translation: CAISESASWETQYF.

This clonotype has only one observation. The chain joins TRBV20-1 to TRBJ2-1; 10 positions agree with TRBD1. Per the germline V gene, CDR1 is DFQATT and CDR2 is SNEGSKA (reference sequence). CDR3 size: 13 residues. The CDR3 region is CSAPGQGHNEQFF. The CDR3 nucleotides are TGCAGCGCACCGGGACAGGGGCACAATGAGCAGTTCTTC.

The chain employs TRBV11-2 and TRBJ1-1; no firm D call. CDR1 is SGHAT, CDR2 FQNNGV, per germline. V lost 11 bases, J lost 1 base, and 11 bases lay in between. CDR3 length: 12 residues. The CDR3 coding sequence is TGTGCCGAAAACCCAAAGAACACTGAAGCTTTCTTT. It yields the protein CAENPKNTEAFF.

V usage is TRBV5-1 and J usage is TRBJ2-5, with 8 bases lining up with TRBD1. In germline, CDR1 is SGHRS, CDR2 YFSETQ. Trimming cost V 0 bases and J 5 bases; bases outside gene matches: 12. This CDR3 comprises 17 residues. The CDR3 sequence: CASSLVPGTGVRETQYF. CDR3 in DNA: TGCGCCAGCAGCTTGGTGCCCGGGACAGGCGTTCGGGAGACCCAGTACTTC.

This chain uses TRBV5-1 with TRBJ2-6; the D is unclear. This CDR3 region has 15 residues. Germline loops: CDR1 SGHRS, CDR2 YFSETQ. The V and J ends lost 9 bases and 0 bases respectively, with 13 bases between them. The chain's CDR3 is CATSTTSSGANVLTF. The CDR3 DNA sequence: TGCGCCACCTCCACAACGAGCTCTGGGGCCAACGTCCTGACTTTC.

V is TRBV5-1 and J is TRBJ1-4; 7 bases align to TRBD1. This CDR3 comprises 13 residues. CDR1 is SGHRS and CDR2 is YFSETQ in the germline V gene. With V trimmed by 7 bases and J by 8 bases, 8 bases remained unmatched. The chain's CDR3 is CASASQGEEKLFF. CDR3 in DNA: TGCGCCAGCGCGTCGCAGGGGGAGGAAAAACTGTTTTTT.

The genes are TRBV11-2 and TRBJ2-7; 7 nucleotides match TRBD1. This CDR3 has 15 amino acids. Germline trimming cut 2 bases from V and 6 bases from J; bases unmatched to any gene: 10. Germline CDR1 is SGHAT and CDR2 is FQNNGV. CDR3 amino acids: CASSLSRLTGVEQYF. The DNA for the CDR3 is TGTGCCAGCAGCTTAAGTAGATTAACAGGGGTCGAGCAGTACTTC.

The chain has TRBV6-5 and TRBJ2-4; 7 bases fit TRBD1. The CDR3 is 14 amino acids. J was trimmed by 7 bases and V by 5 bases; bases with no gene match: 8. From germline, CDR1 is MNHEY and CDR2 SVGAGI. CDR3 nucleotide sequence: TGTGCCAGCAGTGGCACTTCGACAGGGAACATTCAGTACTTC. Translated, it gives CASSGTSTGNIQYF.

CDR3 protein: CASSLYGGEPQHF. CDR3 sequence (DNA): TGTGCCAGCAGTCTCTACGGTGGGGAGCCCCAGCATTTT. V and J are TRBV12-3 or TRBV12-4 and TRBJ1-5; D gene unclear. The CDR3 runs to 13 residues. V shed 5 bases and J shed 8 bases, with 13 bases lying between them.

The rearrangement uses TRBV5-1 and TRBJ2-3, with D unclear. Germline assignment: CDR1 SGHRS and CDR2 YFSETQ. The CDR3 is 15 residues long. The V gene lost 6 bases and the J gene lost 4 bases, with 18 bases spanning the gap. CDR3 loop: CASNSGRRSADTQYF. The CDR3 coding sequence is TGCGCCAGCAATTCGGGCAGGCGATCGGCAGATACGCAGTATTTT.

The V call is TRBV4-3, the J call TRBJ2-1, with D hard to call. CDR3 length: 13 amino acids. From germline, CDR1 is LGHNA and CDR2 YSLEER. V lost 0 bases and J lost 8, with 8 bases in between. CDR3 sequence reads: CASSQERRYEQFF. The CDR3 DNA reads as TGCGCCAGCAGCCAAGAACGGCGGTATGAGCAGTTCTTC.

This sequence joins TRBV3-1 and TRBJ1-1, with TRBD1 as a possible D gene (6 bases). CDR1 LGHDT and CDR2 YNNKEL come from the germline V gene (reference sequence). Trimming stripped 5 bases from V and 3 bases from J, with 16 bases between. There are 15 residues in the CDR3. The CDR3 spells CASSTLQGWHTEAFF. CDR3 sequence (DNA): TGTGCCAGCAGCACTCTACAGGGTTGGCACACTGAAGCTTTCTTT. The whole variable domain, filled in from reference TRBV3-1 and TRBJ1-1, reads DTAVSQTPKYLVTQMGNDKSIKCEQNLGHDTMYWYKQDSKKFLKIMFSYNNKELIINETVPNRFSPKSPDKAHLNLHINSLELGDSAVYFCASSTLQGWHTEAFFGQGTRLTVV.

The genes are TRBV7-3 and TRBJ1-6; D not certain. The germline V gene has CDR1 SGHTA and CDR2 FQGTGA. This CDR3 has 13 amino acids. With 5 bases removed from V and 9 bases from J, the gap between germline ends came to 11 bases. CDR3 amino acids: CASSQASSSPLHF. The CDR3, as DNA: TGTGCCAGCAGCCAGGCATCGAGTTCACCCCTCCACTTT.

The J gene is TRBJ1-4, the V gene TRBV11-1; D uncertain. The CDR3 is 12 residues long. Per germline, CDR1 SGHAT and CDR2 FQDESV (reference sequence). The V end was cut by 5 bases, the J end by 8 bases, with 9 bases between. The CDR3 region has the DNA TGTGCCAGCAGCCGGACGGGAGAAAAACTGTTTTTT. This codes for CASSRTGEKLFF.

The CDR3: CAISESSSQETQYF. CDR3 nucleotides: TGTGCCATCAGTGAGTCGAGCTCTCAAGAGACCCAGTACTTC. The rearrangement uses TRBV10-3 and TRBJ2-5; D is unclear. Trimming pared 0 bases from V and 2 bases from J, leaving 7 bases between. This CDR3 is 14 amino acids long. Looked up from germline, CDR1 is ENHRY and CDR2 is SYGVKD.

The rearrangement links TRBV29-1 to TRBJ2-1; the D call may be TRBD1 or TRBD2 (5 bases each). There are 13 residues in the CDR3. Germline V gene sequence: CDR1 SQVTM, CDR2 ANQGSEA. V dropped 4 bases and J dropped 4 bases, with 11 bases sitting between them. The CDR3 coding sequence is TGCAGCGTTGGAGGGGCGGTATACAATGAGCAGTTCTTC. It translates to CSVGGAVYNEQFF.

The chain has TRBV6-6 and TRBJ2-3; 8 bases match TRBD1. The germline CDR1 and CDR2 sequences are MNHNY and SVGAGI (reference sequence). This CDR3 contains 14 residues. After removal of 5 bases from V and 4 bases from J, the junction contained 5 bases not matched to a gene. Here the CDR3 reads CASSIDRGADTQYF. The CDR3 DNA sequence: TGTGCCAGCAGTATCGACAGGGGCGCAGATACGCAGTATTTT.

The rearrangement uses TRBV4-1 and TRBJ1-5, with no clear D. Germline CDR1 is MGHRA and CDR2 is YSYEKL. Trimming took 1 base from V and 4 from J, leaving 14 bases between them. This CDR3 is 16 amino acids long. Written as DNA, the CDR3 is TGCGCCAGCAGCCAAGTTACCGTCGGGGTGAATCAGCCCCAGCATTTT. Translating gives CASSQVTVGVNQPQHF.